This T cell receptor (beta chain) was sequenced for a study of post-analysis software for immune sequencing data. Study overall: The courses of disease that were included comprised relapsing-remitting, secondary progressive and progressive-relapsing multiple sclerosis.

Incorporated into the TCR beta cDNA libraries were unique molecular identifiers, which served to reduce PCR and sequencing biases. From roughly 1 to 10 million T cells, around 500,000 cDNA molecules were obtained. TCRdb passed the PCR reads through MiXCR, listing each CDR3 protein once. The sample includes about 820,000 distinct CDR3 sequences, about 53% of them seen just once. Turning to this clonotype: The antigen remains unidentified.

Findings of the study overall: Several TRBV segments were more frequent in patients than controls; TRBV5-6, TRBV5-1 and TRBV20-1 belonged to this group.

The germline V and J ends were trimmed by 10 bases and 4 bases, with 19 bases remaining between them. CDR1 is MDHEN, CDR2 SYDVKM, per germline. The CDR3 consists of 14 residues. The sequence was collected from a girl aged 10 to 17 with multiple sclerosis. The sample was blood. This chain joins TRBV28 and TRBJ1-2, with TRBD1 as a possible D gene (6 bases). CDR3 DNA sequence: TGTGCCACCGGAGGGGCAGGGGTCATCTATGGCTACACCTTC. Translating gives CATGGAGVIYGYTF.